The clone carrying this T cell receptor beta chain was detected once. Its cognate antigen is unknown. The sample belongs to a study of T-cell reconstitution after alpha-beta-depleted transplantation in children. General study findings and limits: After transplant, at about two months, alpha-beta T cells were reportedly derived from several hundred expanded graft clones. Diversity and T-cell counts at one year after transplant derived mostly from new T cells. Recipient T cells and thymic progenitors that survived were the source of the high TCRbeta diversity seen at day 60 in some patients.

Unique molecular identifiers were built into the TCRbeta library. TCRdb reprocessed the PCR reads with MiXCR, giving one entry per CDR3 protein. The sample carries 800,000 to 1,000,000 distinct CDR3 sequences, around 30% recorded once. V lost 5 bases and J lost 2, with 8 bases in between. CDR1 is LGHNT and CDR2 is FRNRAP in the germline V gene. The CDR3 extends over 13 amino acids. This receptor was obtained from a boy younger than two who had a stem cell transplant for SCID, so the T cells may come from the graft donor. The chain uses TRBV12-5 and TRBJ2-3, with D maybe TRBD1 (6 bases). The sample consisted of PBMCs, mostly from graft donor cells, taken 360 days after TCRalphabeta/CD19-depleted stem cell transplant. CDR3 loop: CASGRTDTDTQYF. The CDR3, as DNA: TGTGCTAGTGGTAGGACAGACACAGATACGCAGTATTTT.